A single sample gave rise to the 13 T cell receptor beta chains below, sequenced in a study of CD8+ T cells in alopecia areata. Treatment noted: oral pan-JAK inhibitor, 5-10 mg twice daily. Isolated RNA was reverse transcribed into cDNA used as the sequencing template. Using immunoSEQ multiplex PCR, the repertoire was profiled, and TCRdb retains in-frame clones only, with some absent. This table has some 220,000 clones, more than 45% appearing once. This material consisted of CD4+ T cells sorted from blood, taken at week 4, from a patient treated with tofacitinib. The receptors were gathered from a human donor with alopecia areata.

The chain joins TRBV19 to TRBJ2-2; D gene unclear. Germline V CDR1 and CDR2: LNHDA, SQIVND (reference sequence). The V gene lost 7 bases and the J gene lost 0 bases, with 6 bases spanning the gap. The CDR3 length is 13 residues. The CDR3 protein is CASTYTNTGELFF. As DNA, the CDR3 is TGTGCCAGTACCTACACGAACACCGGGGAGCTGTTTTTT.

The gene calls are TRBV5-1 and TRBJ2-7, with D unclear. Per the germline V gene, CDR1 is SGHRS and CDR2 is YFSETQ. V dropped 0 bases and J dropped 3 bases, with 10 bases sitting between them. The CDR3 has 14 amino acids. CDR3 DNA: TGCGCCAGCAGCTTGGATGGGGATTTCTACGAGCAGTACTTC. Amino acids: CASSLDGDFYEQYF.

This clone was counted a few times. It differs at one base from a far larger clone, so likely a read error. Other DNA sequences in this sample translate to the same CDR3. The chain combines TRBV9 with TRBJ1-1; 8 bases align to TRBD1. The junction had 26 bases not matched to a gene; V was cut back by 3 bases and J by 4 bases. The CDR3 consists of 21 residues. CDR1 and CDR2 from the germline V gene are SGDLS and YYNGEE. The CDR3 sequence: CASSDHPPQTGADAGSTEAFF. The CDR3 bases are TGTGCCAGCAGCGATCACCCTCCACAGACAGGGGCCGACGCGGGTAGCACTGAAGCTTTCTTT.

This clone showed up just a few times. V gene TRBV6-1 combines with J gene TRBJ1-6, with 10 bases fitting TRBD1. The V gene's germline CDR1 is MNHNS and CDR2 SASEGT. The V and J ends lost 4 bases and 6 bases, in that order; junction bases with no gene match: 3. The CDR3 sequence is 15 residues long. CDR3 nucleotides: TGTGCCAGCAGTGGCCGGACAGGGGGTAATTCACCCCTCCACTTT. Translation: CASSGRTGGNSPLHF.

This rearrangement joins TRBV5-4 to TRBJ2-7; TRBD2 agrees at 7 bases. J gave up 0 bases and V 5 bases, and 8 bases lay outside the gene matches. CDR3 length equals 15 residues. Germline V gene sequence: CDR1 SGHNT, CDR2 YYREEE (reference sequence). Here the CDR3 reads CASSPGAGSSYEQYF. DNA for the CDR3: TGTGCCAGCAGTCCCGGAGCGGGGAGCTCCTACGAGCAGTACTTC.

This clone was counted a single time. The genes are TRBV4-3 and TRBJ1-2; possible D gene TRBD1, 5 bases. Germline V gene lookup returns CDR1 LGHNA and CDR2 YSLEER. This CDR3 is 18 amino acids long. Trimming removed 0 bases from V and 4 bases from J, with 21 bases in between. The CDR3 DNA reads TGCGCCAGCAGCCAAGATCTGGTCGGATCTACAGGCGCCTATGGCTACACCTTC. It codes for CASSQDLVGSTGAYGYTF.

The chain links TRBV25-1 to TRBJ2-1; 7 positions match TRBD1. The trim removed 8 bases at V and 0 bases at J, leaving 4 bases unmatched. The CDR3 totals 14 residues. CDR1 and CDR2 (germline): MGHDK, SYGVNS. The CDR3 region is CASSDRSSYNEQFF. The DNA of the CDR3 is TGTGCCAGCTCGGACAGGAGCTCCTACAATGAGCAGTTCTTC. Combining the CDR3 with reference TRBV25-1 and TRBJ2-1 gives the whole variable domain EADIYQTPRYLVIGTGKKITLECSQTMGHDKMYWYQQDPGMELHLIHYSYGVNSTEKGDLSSESTVSRIRTEHFPLTLESARPSHTSQYLCASSDRSSYNEQFFGPGTRLTVL.

The V gene is TRBV29-1, the J gene TRBJ2-1, with TRBD2 matching over 9 bases. Germline values: CDR1 SQVTM, CDR2 ANQGSEA. J lost 1 base, V lost 7 bases, and 2 bases had no gene match. This CDR3 comprises 13 residues. CDR3 amino acids: CSELAGSYNEQFF. The CDR3 DNA follows: TGCAGCGAACTAGCGGGTTCCTACAATGAGCAGTTCTTC.

The gene calls are TRBV2 and TRBJ2-7, with TRBD1 as a possible D gene (6 bases). The length of the CDR3 is 13 residues. The germline V gene encodes CDR1 SNHLY and CDR2 FYNNEI. V gave up 4 bases and J gave up 6 bases, with 13 bases separating them. CDR3 sequence reads: CASSVSGDLEQYF. The CDR3 DNA reads TGTGCCAGCAGTGTTTCAGGGGATCTCGAGCAGTACTTC.

The chain uses TRBV30 and TRBJ1-5, with unresolved D. Germline loops: CDR1 GTSNPN, CDR2 SVGIG (reference sequence). Trimming removed 1 base at V and 0 bases at J, with 7 bases between. The CDR3 sequence is 14 residues long. The DNA for the CDR3 is TGTGCCTGGAGTGGAAGTTTTAGCAATCAGCCCCAGCATTTT. Translation gives CAWSGSFSNQPQHF.

The chain has TRBV5-6 and TRBJ1-2; D may be TRBD1 (5 bases). V was clipped by 0 bases and J by 4 bases, with 10 bases between them. The CDR3 contains 14 residues. CDR1 SGHDT and CDR2 YYEEEE come from the germline V gene. Here the CDR3 DNA reads TGTGCCAGCAGCTTGGACAGGAGGGGCTATGGCTACACCTTC. Translated: CASSLDRRGYGYTF.

Only a few counts were recorded for this clone. The chain joins TRBV29-1 to TRBJ2-3, with D uncertain. The ends were cut back, 3 bases at V and 4 bases at J, with 11 bases in the middle. CDR3 length equals 13 residues. The V gene's germline CDR1 is SQVTM and CDR2 ANQGSEA. The CDR3 here is CSVEVATSDTQYF. Here the CDR3 DNA reads TGCAGCGTTGAGGTCGCTACCTCAGATACGCAGTATTTT.

This rearrangement joins TRBV7-8 to TRBJ2-5, with no clear D. The V end lost 5 bases, the J end lost 2 bases, and 12 bases lay between the germline ends. The CDR3 runs to 14 residues. CDR1 is SGHVS, CDR2 FQNEAQ, per germline. In DNA, the CDR3 is TGTGCCAGCAGCCCCGGTCGGCTACAAGAGACCCAGTACTTC. Its translation is CASSPGRLQETQYF.